This T cell receptor (beta chain) was recovered during a study of cytomegalovirus exposure and HLA in healthy donors. General study points: Cytomegalovirus association was assigned to under 200 TCR beta chains.

A note on this clone: Its antigen is unknown.

The CDR3 is 16 amino acids. V trimming: 0 bases; J trimming: 4 bases; junction bases outside the gene matches: 6. The germline gives CDR1 MNHNS, CDR2 SASEGT. Sequenced by immunoSEQ multiplex PCR; TCRdb stores in-frame clones only, minus some. Among roughly 76,000 clones listed, over 85% were seen once. This clonotype was obtained from a young man in good health and CMV-seropositive. The chain joins TRBV6-1 to TRBJ1-2, with 9 nucleotides matching TRBD1. The material sequenced was PBMCs. The CDR3 protein is CASSEAGTGLVYGYTF. CDR3 DNA: TGTGCCAGCAGTGAAGCGGGGACAGGGCTCGTCTATGGCTACACCTTC.